A single T cell receptor (beta chain) is shown here with its context. Antigen specificity is unknown. Repertoires were generated with immunoSEQ multiplex PCR, while TCRdb's copy carries only in-frame clones and drops some. The sample includes around 80,000 clones, 90% to 96% of them seen just once. The data stem from a study of T cell clonotyping in hematopoietic cell transplantation. The germline V gene encodes CDR1 GTSNPN and CDR2 SVGIG (reference sequence). V lost 4 bases and J lost 0, with 15 bases in between. This CDR3 is built from 16 residues. Study conclusions and caveats: Few recipient clonotypes overlapped donors; over 95% were de novo at given depth.

Time point: recipient sample about 28 days before transplant, after cytoreduction. This rearrangement joins TRBV30 to TRBJ1-4; D unresolved. The input for sequencing was peripheral blood mononuclear cells, taken before stem cell transplant. The TCR comes from a woman between 50 and 59 years old with acute myeloid leukemia. Some clones in this sample may be carry-over from other donors' samples. This chain's CDR3 is CAWIKGRGATNEKLFF. The CDR3, as DNA: TGTGCCTGGATCAAAGGCCGGGGAGCAACTAATGAAAAACTGTTTTTT.